The 25 T cell receptor beta chains given below trace back to one sample, sequenced in a study of T cells in Graves' hyperthyroidism and ophthalmopathy. RNA transcripts served as the template for amplifying TCR beta CDR3 regions. The HTBI primer set served for first-round RT-PCR of the TCR CDR3. TCRdb itself ran the multiplex PCR reads through MiXCR, one entry per CDR3 protein. The sample carries under 70,000 distinct CDR3 sequences, roughly half recorded once. Sequencing was performed on blood. These receptors originate from a woman aged 60-75 years with Graves' ophthalmopathy.

This clonotype was picked up a small number of times. The rearrangement joins TRBV5-4 to TRBJ1-1; D is ambiguous. Trimming removed 0 bases from V and 8 bases from J, with 8 bases in between. Germline V gene data show CDR1 as SGHNT and CDR2 as YYREEE (reference sequence). The CDR3 is 12 amino acids. The CDR3 DNA sequence: TGTGCCAGCAGCTTGGACCAGATCGAAGCTTTCTTT. Protein product: CASSLDQIEAFF.

With respect to this clonotype: A read error is possible here, since a much larger clone lies one base away. V usage is TRBV12-5 and J usage is TRBJ2-1; a weak D match, TRBD2 (7 bases). Germline V gene data show CDR1 as LGHNT and CDR2 as FRNRAP. Between the trimmed V and J ends, which lost 1 base and 9 bases, there was a span of 13 bases. The CDR3 length is 14 residues. The CDR3 loop is CASGLGQGRGEQFF. The CDR3, as DNA: TGTGCTAGTGGTTTGGGGCAGGGGAGGGGTGAGCAGTTCTTC.

This chain uses TRBV6-5 with TRBJ1-5; TRBD1 matches at 7 bases. Germline CDR1 and CDR2: MNHEY and SVGAGI. V shed 6 bases and J 4 bases; nucleotides not matched to a gene: 6. There are 14 residues in the CDR3. The CDR3 spells CASSSGQKNQPQHF. The CDR3 DNA is TGTGCCAGCAGCTCGGGACAGAAGAATCAGCCCCAGCATTTT.

The sample holds many counts of this clonotype. The chain links TRBV30 to TRBJ1-2; D gene ambiguous. CDR1 GTSNPN and CDR2 SVGIG come from the germline V gene (reference sequence). Trimming left V 2 bases short and J 8 bases short, with 9 bases between. This CDR3 is built from 11 residues. This CDR3 is CAWSTVGGYTF. The DNA for the CDR3 is TGTGCCTGGAGTACCGTCGGGGGCTACACCTTC.

The rearrangement links TRBV20-1 to TRBJ2-3; D gene ambiguous. This CDR3 has 15 amino acids. Between the trimmed V and J ends, which lost 0 bases and 2 bases, there was a span of 12 bases. Germline loops: CDR1 DFQATT, CDR2 SNEGSKA (reference sequence). The chain's CDR3 is CSARDPNHYTDTQYF. The CDR3 DNA reads as TGCAGTGCTAGAGATCCTAACCATTACACAGATACGCAGTATTTT.

This clonotype has at least ten counts. CDR3 residues: CASSQGTSKTDTQYF. Here the CDR3 DNA reads TGCGCCAGCAGCCAAGGGACTTCCAAGACAGATACGCAGTATTTT. The chain has TRBV4-3 and TRBJ2-3; maybe TRBD2 (5 bases). Germline V gene lookup returns CDR1 LGHNA and CDR2 YSLEER. V dropped 1 base and J dropped 3 bases, with 11 bases sitting between them. The CDR3 spans 15 residues.

At least ten counts were recorded for this clonotype. The chain joins TRBV5-8 to TRBJ2-7; perhaps TRBD2 as D (6 bases). Germline assignment: CDR1 SGHTS and CDR2 YDEGEE. This CDR3 has 13 residues. The V end lost 4 bases, the J end lost 2 bases, and 10 bases lay between the germline ends. The DNA for the CDR3 is TGTGCCAGCAGCACGGGAGTAACCTACGAGCAGTACTTC. Protein sequence: CASSTGVTYEQYF.

The chain has TRBV5-5 and TRBJ1-4; tentative D call: TRBD1 (5 bases). The V gene lost 4 bases and the J gene lost 4 bases, with 11 bases spanning the gap. This CDR3 comprises 14 residues. CDR1 SGHKS and CDR2 YYEKEE come from the germline V gene (reference sequence). CDR3 nucleotide sequence: TGTGCCAGCAGCCTCCGGGACTATAATGAAAAACTGTTTTTT. Translation: CASSLRDYNEKLFF.

The CDR3 reads CSANGEGGYNEQFF. The CDR3 nucleotides are TGCAGTGCTAATGGGGAGGGCGGGTACAATGAGCAGTTCTTC. The chain has TRBV20-1 and TRBJ2-1; 7 bases match TRBD2. With V trimmed by 4 bases and J by 4 bases, 7 bases remained unmatched. The CDR3 runs 14 residues. The germline V gene encodes CDR1 DFQATT and CDR2 SNEGSKA (reference sequence).

The chain uses TRBV20-1 and TRBJ1-5, with D perhaps TRBD1 (5 bases). The CDR3 length is 15 residues. CDR1 is DFQATT and CDR2 is SNEGSKA in the germline V gene (reference sequence). V lost 0 bases to trimming and J lost 3 bases, with 12 bases between them. The CDR3 sequence is CSAREIEGLNQPQHF. The CDR3 region has the DNA TGCAGTGCTAGAGAGATCGAGGGACTCAATCAGCCCCAGCATTTT.

This clonotype occurred many times. The J gene is TRBJ2-6, the V gene TRBV4-2; TRBD2 matches at 10 bases. Per the germline V gene, CDR1 is LGHNA and CDR2 is YNFKEQ. V gave up 3 bases and J gave up 2 bases; unmatched junction bases: 13. This CDR3 has 20 amino acids. The CDR3 DNA is TGTGCCAGCAGCCACAGGAGGGCAGCGGGGGGGCTCGCTGGGGCCAACGTCCTGACTTTC. Translating it yields CASSHRRAAGGLAGANVLTF.

V is TRBV5-1 and J is TRBJ1-1; no clear D. CDR1 and CDR2 (germline): SGHRS, YFSETQ. This CDR3 spans 15 amino acids. V dropped 2 bases and J dropped 7 bases, with 18 bases sitting between them. This CDR3 reads CASSFEGRGKYEAFF. In DNA form, the CDR3 reads TGCGCCAGCAGCTTCGAAGGGCGCGGTAAGTATGAAGCTTTCTTT. Drawing the rest from reference TRBV5-1 and TRBJ1-1, the complete variable domain is KAGVTQTPRYLIKTRGQQVTLSCSPISGHRSVSWYQQTPGQGLQFLFEYFSETQRNKGNFPGRFSGRQFSNSRSEMNVSTLELGDSALYLCASSFEGRGKYEAFFGQGTRLTVV.

J is TRBJ2-7 and V is TRBV7-2, with D tentatively TRBD1 or TRBD2 (7 bases each). The CDR3 is 14 residues long. V was shortened by 3 bases and J by 4 bases, with 13 bases between the two germline ends. Germline loops: CDR1 SGHTA, CDR2 FQGNSA. The DNA of the CDR3 is TGTGCCAGCAGCTTGTCCCAGGGGGGGTACGAGCAGTACTTC. Translation: CASSLSQGGYEQYF.

This clonotype has a single count. A much larger clone differs from this one at a single base, so this may be a read error. The J gene is TRBJ2-5, the V gene TRBV7-9, with 7 bases that match TRBD2. The CDR3 sequence is 16 residues long. The germline V gene encodes CDR1 SEHNR and CDR2 FQNEAQ (reference sequence). The CDR3: CASSWGGGPPQEAQYF. The CDR3, as DNA: TGTGCCAGCAGCTGGGGGGGGGGACCCCCCCAAGAGGCCCAGTACTTC.

This clonotype has a handful of counts. The conserved phenylalanine or tryptophan normally closing the CDR3 is absent here, so this likely arose from a read error. The genes are TRBV3-1 and TRBJ2-3; TRBD2 matches at 12 bases. V lost 4 bases, J lost 6 bases, and 11 bases stayed unmatched. This CDR3 has 17 residues. Looked up from germline, CDR1 is LGHDT and CDR2 is YNNKEL (reference sequence). CDR3: CASSLTPSGRAGDTQYL. The CDR3 region has the DNA TGTGCCAGCAGCCTTACCCCTAGCGGGAGGGCAGGGGATACGCAGTATCTT.

This clonotype was seen many times. The gene calls are TRBV4-3 and TRBJ2-3; 7 bases fit TRBD1. There are 13 residues in the CDR3. J gave up 8 bases and V 2 bases, and 4 bases lay outside the gene matches. CDR1 is LGHNA and CDR2 is YSLEER in the germline V gene. CDR3 sequence: CASSQTGASTQYF. DNA for the CDR3: TGCGCCAGCAGCCAAACAGGGGCCTCTACGCAGTATTTT.

This sequence joins TRBV20-1 and TRBJ2-3; D remains ambiguous. Germline V gene lookup returns CDR1 DFQATT and CDR2 SNEGSKA (reference sequence). V shed 0 bases and J shed 6 bases, with 10 bases lying between them. The CDR3 is made up of 13 amino acids. As DNA, the CDR3 is TGCAGTGCTAGAGATAACCCATCGGATACGCAGTATTTT. Its protein is CSARDNPSDTQYF.

A few counts support this clonotype. This chain uses TRBV20-1 with TRBJ1-1; 8 positions match TRBD1. Germline trimming cut 5 bases from V and 8 bases from J; bases unmatched to any gene: 1. Germline V gene sequence: CDR1 DFQATT, CDR2 SNEGSKA (reference sequence). CDR3 length equals 10 residues. The CDR3 DNA follows: TGCAGTGCTGGGGACAGGGAAGCTTTCTTT. It specifies CSAGDREAFF.

The V gene is TRBV20-1, the J gene TRBJ2-3; 9 bases agree with TRBD2. V shed 6 bases, J shed 4 bases, and the junction held 2 bases outside the gene matches. Germline values: CDR1 DFQATT, CDR2 SNEGSKA (reference sequence). This CDR3 comprises 12 residues. As DNA, the CDR3 is TGCAGTGCAAGACTAGCGGCAGATACGCAGTATTTT. Protein product: CSARLAADTQYF.

The rearrangement joins TRBV9 to TRBJ1-2; D perhaps matches TRBD1 (5 bases). The V and J ends lost 3 bases and 8 bases respectively, with 20 bases between them. This CDR3 comprises 15 residues. Germline assignment: CDR1 SGDLS and CDR2 YYNGEE. CDR3: CASSEGPLTLGGYTF. The DNA for the CDR3 is TGTGCCAGCAGCGAGGGACCCTTGACATTGGGAGGCTACACCTTC.

This clonotype was counted ten times or more. The V and J genes are TRBV20-1 and TRBJ2-3, with 8 positions matching TRBD1. After removal of 2 bases from V and 0 bases from J, the junction contained 1 base not matched to a gene. CDR3 length: 14 residues. Germline values: CDR1 DFQATT, CDR2 SNEGSKA (reference sequence). This CDR3 is CSARQGASTDTQYF. The CDR3 region has the DNA TGCAGTGCTAGACAGGGGGCTAGCACAGATACGCAGTATTTT.

This clonotype was recorded many times. The chain combines TRBV12-3 or TRBV12-4 with TRBJ1-2; D possibly corresponds to TRBD1 (5 bases). The CDR3 contains 15 residues. Deletions cut 0 bases from V and 5 bases from J, with 13 bases between. Here the CDR3 DNA reads TGTGCCAGCAGTTTAGCCGGGGGTTTGGGTTATGGCTACACCTTC. Its protein is CASSLAGGLGYGYTF.

This clonotype was counted many times. The chain is built from TRBV5-1 and TRBJ2-2; 7 bases line up with TRBD1. In germline, CDR1 is SGHRS, CDR2 YFSETQ. The trim removed 5 bases at V and 5 bases at J, leaving 6 bases unmatched. CDR3 size: 14 residues. Written as DNA, the CDR3 is TGCGCCAGCAGAATAATGACAGGGACCGGGGAGCTGTTTTTT. Translation: CASRIMTGTGELFF. The variable domain in full, completed from reference TRBV5-1 and TRBJ2-2, reads KAGVTQTPRYLIKTRGQQVTLSCSPISGHRSVSWYQQTPGQGLQFLFEYFSETQRNKGNFPGRFSGRQFSNSRSEMNVSTLELGDSALYLCASRIMTGTGELFFGEGSRLTVL.

This clonotype was counted ten times or more. The chain has TRBV5-4 and TRBJ1-2, with 7 bases that match TRBD1. The CDR3 runs 15 residues. V lost 0 bases and J lost 2; bases outside the gene matches: 4. The germline gives CDR1 SGHNT, CDR2 YYREEE (reference sequence). The CDR3 sequence: CASSLGGGRNYGYTF. The CDR3 DNA reads as TGTGCCAGCAGCTTGGGAGGGGGCAGGAACTATGGCTACACCTTC.

The V gene is TRBV12-3 or TRBV12-4, the J gene TRBJ2-5; a possible D gene is TRBD1 (6 bases). Deletions cut 6 bases from V and 9 bases from J, with 23 bases between. The CDR3 totals 15 residues. The CDR3 loop is CASSLAGDGSQPQYF. The CDR3 nucleotides are TGTGCCAGCAGCTTGGCAGGGGATGGGTCGCAGCCCCAGTACTTC.